This T cell receptor (beta chain) came from a study of vaccination and CD4 T cells after COVID-19. Background on the study: Post-vaccination samples were procured at a median of 72 days following dose two (range 14 to 241).

Worth noting for this clonotype: Its specificity is not known.

Germline values: CDR1 MNHEY, CDR2 SVGAGI. The CDR3 consists of 15 residues. With 2 bases removed from V and 5 bases from J, the gap between germline ends came to 12 bases. Cultured CD4+ T cell DNA underwent sequencing with the Oncomine TCR Beta short-read assay. After culture, CD4+ T cells served as the source for genomic DNA extraction. TCRdb redid the calling of the PCR reads with MiXCR, one entry per CDR3 protein. The table lists roughly 25,000 distinct CDR3 sequences, approximately 64% of them singletons. This sample's treatment: roughly ten-day PBMC culture with coronavirus spike peptide pools or control peptides (ViraFEST assay).

Sequenced material: CD4+ T cells from blood, cultured in vitro, taken after SARS-CoV-2 vaccination. The V call is TRBV6-5, the J call TRBJ2-2; D tentatively reads TRBD1 or TRBD2 (5 bases each). This sequence originates from a human donor who received a COVID-19 vaccine. CDR3 sequence: CASSYGGLGTGELFF. The CDR3 region has the DNA TGTGCCAGCAGTTACGGGGGATTAGGGACCGGGGAGCTGTTTTTT.